The clone carrying this TCR beta chain was seen only once. Its antigen remains unidentified. These data originate in a study of glioma-infiltrating T cells after dendritic cell vaccination. Study-wide context: Patients received three intradermal dendritic cell vaccine injections at biweekly intervals.

Trimming cost V 0 bases and J 3 bases, with 12 bases left between them. In germline, CDR1 is SGDLS, CDR2 YYNGEE. The CDR3 spans 16 residues. Whole-study results and caveats: Higher pretreatment TIL content predicted longer progression-free time and survival.

The protocol was immunoSEQ multiplex PCR, while the TCRdb copy is restricted to in-frame clones and leaves out a portion. The sample includes 100,000 or so clones, just over 85% of them seen just once. V usage is TRBV9 and J usage is TRBJ2-2; TRBD1 is a possible D gene (5 bases). The clonotype was recovered from a human donor with glioblastoma. The material was blood, obtained before dendritic cell vaccination. CDR3 region: CASSVASLRDTGELFF. The CDR3 DNA sequence: TGTGCCAGCAGCGTAGCCAGCCTCAGGGACACCGGGGAGCTGTTTTTT.